This entry lists 30 T cell receptor beta chains sequenced from one sample in a study of blood T cell repertoires in COVID-19. Clones were sequenced by immunoSEQ multiplex PCR, and TCRdb holds only the in-frame ones, with some missing. The table lists 100,000 to 120,000 clones, approximately 82% of them singletons. Sequencing was carried out using peripheral blood. These receptor sequences come from a woman of 80 years or more with acute or convalescent COVID-19.

This chain links TRBV6-5 with TRBJ1-5; 8 bases fit TRBD1. The length of the CDR3 is 15 residues. Germline V gene lookup returns CDR1 MNHEY and CDR2 SVGAGI. Unmatched junction bases numbered 6, after V lost 3 bases and J lost 5 bases. The CDR3 coding sequence is TGTGCCAGCAGTTATGGGCAGGGGGCGTATCAGCCCCAGCATTTT. Encoded protein: CASSYGQGAYQPQHF.

The chain couples TRBV7-7 to TRBJ2-2, with D hard to call. The ends were cut back, 3 bases at V and 6 bases at J, with 11 bases in the middle. Germline V lookup: CDR1 SSHAT, CDR2 FNYEAQ (reference sequence). The CDR3 loop spans 14 amino acids. The CDR3 spells CASSFSRFAGELFF. CDR3 DNA sequence: TGTGCCAGCAGCTTCAGCAGGTTCGCCGGGGAGCTGTTTTTT.

The V gene is TRBV7-6, the J gene TRBJ2-3, with 11 bases lining up with TRBD2. This CDR3 is 15 amino acids long. Germline V CDR1 and CDR2: SGHVS, FNYEAQ. V dropped 5 bases and J dropped 6; count of bases not matched to a gene: 7. The CDR3 sequence: CASSPTSGIWDTQYF. Written as DNA, the CDR3 is TGTGCCAGCAGCCCGACTAGCGGGATCTGGGATACGCAGTATTTT.

This clone was detected only once. The same CDR3 also results from other DNA sequences found in this sample. The CDR3 region is CASSPPTRTDTQYF. The CDR3 coding sequence is TGTGCCAGCAGCCCCCCGACTAGAACAGATACGCAGTATTTT. The chain uses TRBV11-1 and TRBJ2-3, with a tentative D call TRBD2 (6 bases). Looked up from germline, CDR1 is SGHAT and CDR2 is FQDESV (reference sequence). This CDR3 has 14 residues. Deletions cut 5 bases from V and 3 bases from J, with 12 bases between.

The table lists this clone with a few counts. The chain joins TRBV21-1 to TRBJ1-5; the DNA was not used to check the table's D call, TRBD1. TRBV21-1 is shown as a pseudogene. The CDR3 totals 16 residues. The CDR3: CASSKSRQWGNQPQHF. The DNA for the CDR3 is TGTGCCAGCAGCAAATCTAGACAGTGGGGCAATCAGCCCCAGCATTTT.

This clone has only one observation. The chain joins TRBV28 to TRBJ2-1, with 7 bases fitting TRBD1. Germline CDR1 reads MDHEN; CDR2 reads SYDVKM. The V gene end was trimmed by 5 bases and the J gene end by 1 base; junction bases not matched to a gene: 2. The CDR3 extends over 14 amino acids. CDR3 protein: CASSQGQSYNEQFF. As DNA, the CDR3 is TGTGCCAGCAGTCAGGGACAGTCCTACAATGAGCAGTTCTTC.

This chain uses TRBV11-2 with TRBJ1-1; D remains ambiguous. Germline assignment: CDR1 SGHAT and CDR2 FQNNGV. Trimming shortened V by 0 bases and J by 5 bases, and 13 bases separated the two germline ends. The CDR3 has 15 residues. CDR3 loop: CASSLDYEVRTEAFF. CDR3 in DNA: TGTGCCAGCAGCTTAGATTACGAGGTCCGGACTGAAGCTTTCTTT.

At least ten counts were recorded for this clone. The J gene is TRBJ2-5, the V gene TRBV25-1; TRBD2 matches 7 bases. Germline values: CDR1 MGHDK, CDR2 SYGVNS. V shed 6 bases and J 5 bases; nucleotides not matched to a gene: 9. The CDR3 loop spans 14 amino acids. The CDR3 spells CASSPRGSFETQYF. CDR3 bases: TGTGCCAGCAGCCCGCGGGGGTCATTTGAGACCCAGTACTTC. Combining the CDR3 with reference TRBV25-1 and TRBJ2-5 gives the whole variable domain EADIYQTPRYLVIGTGKKITLECSQTMGHDKMYWYQQDPGMELHLIHYSYGVNSTEKGDLSSESTVSRIRTEHFPLTLESARPSHTSQYLCASSPRGSFETQYFGPGTRLLVL.

The gene calls are TRBV19 and TRBJ1-3, with 8 bases that match TRBD1. The J segment lost 0 bases and the V segment lost 4 bases, leaving 5 bases of the junction unmatched. The germline V gene encodes CDR1 LNHDA and CDR2 SQIVND (reference sequence). The CDR3 has 16 residues. The CDR3 DNA sequence: TGTGCCAGTAGTAGCAGACAGGGGCGCTCTGGAAACACCATATATTTT. This gives the protein CASSSRQGRSGNTIYF. Combining the CDR3 with reference TRBV19 and TRBJ1-3 gives the whole variable domain DGGITQSPKYLFRKEGQNVTLSCEQNLNHDAMYWYRQDPGQGLRLIYYSQIVNDFQKGDIAEGYSVSREKKESFPLTVTSAQKNPTAFYLCASSSRQGRSGNTIYFGEGSWLTVV.

The chain couples TRBV30 to TRBJ2-7; D is perhaps TRBD1 (5 bases). The germline gives CDR1 GTSNPN, CDR2 SVGIG (reference sequence). The CDR3 runs to 12 residues. The ends were cut back, 6 bases at V and 7 bases at J, with 16 bases in the middle. CDR3: CACVDRLREQYF. In DNA form, the CDR3 reads TGTGCCTGTGTCGACAGACTGAGGGAGCAGTACTTC.

The chain recombines TRBV11-2 with TRBJ2-1; weak D call: TRBD2 (5 bases). Deletions cut 6 bases from V and 3 bases from J, with 9 bases between. CDR1 is SGHAT, CDR2 FQNNGV, per germline. The CDR3 is made up of 13 amino acids. CDR3 loop: CASRRGFYNEQFF. The DNA for the CDR3 is TGTGCCAGCAGACGGGGATTCTACAATGAGCAGTTCTTC.

The chain combines TRBV5-6 with TRBJ1-1; no reliable D call. The length of the CDR3 is 13 residues. CDR1 and CDR2 (germline): SGHDT, YYEEEE. Trimming left V 0 bases short and J 2 bases short, with 5 bases between. The CDR3 spells CASSLALNTEAFF. The CDR3 nucleotides read TGTGCCAGCAGCTTGGCCTTAAACACTGAAGCTTTCTTT.

The chain carries TRBV14 and TRBJ2-7, with D possibly TRBD1 on 5 matching bases. The CDR3 extends over 13 amino acids. The V gene's germline CDR1 is SGHDN and CDR2 FVKESK. Trimming pared 1 base from V and 6 bases from J, leaving 10 bases between. This CDR3 is CASSQVYRGEQYF. In nucleotides, the CDR3 is TGTGCCAGCAGCCAAGTATATAGGGGCGAGCAGTACTTC. The variable domain in full, completed from reference TRBV14 and TRBJ2-7, reads EAGVTQFPSHSVIEKGQTVTLRCDPISGHDNLYWYRRVMGKEIKFLLHFVKESKQDESGMPNNRFLAERTGGTYSTLKVQPAELEDSGVYFCASSQVYRGEQYFGPGTRLTVT.

The V and J genes are TRBV7-2 and TRBJ1-2; TRBD1 is a possible D gene (6 bases). Trimming took 1 base from V and 3 from J, leaving 18 bases between them. The CDR3 has 17 amino acids. Germline CDR1 reads SGHTA; CDR2 reads FQGNSA. CDR3: CASSLVAGALVDYGYTF. The CDR3 coding sequence is TGTGCCAGCAGCTTAGTGGCAGGGGCCCTCGTGGACTATGGCTACACCTTC.

The chain uses TRBV29-1 and TRBJ2-2; TRBD1 is a possible D gene (5 bases). V lost 7 bases to trimming and J lost 5 bases, with 17 bases between them. The CDR3 has 14 amino acids. CDR1 is SQVTM and CDR2 is ANQGSEA in the germline V gene. CDR3 amino acids: CSASRQSPTGELFF. The CDR3 DNA reads TGCAGCGCCTCCAGACAGAGCCCTACCGGGGAGCTGTTTTTT.

The rearrangement joins TRBV13 to TRBJ2-3; 8 bases align to TRBD2. With V trimmed by 5 bases and J by 4 bases, 11 bases remained unmatched. Per the germline V gene, CDR1 is PRHDT and CDR2 is FYEKMQ (reference sequence). This CDR3 spans 16 amino acids. The CDR3 DNA is TGTGCCAGCAGCCGTCCGGGGGGGTTGAACGCAGATACGCAGTATTTT. Residues: CASSRPGGLNADTQYF.

This clone turned up a few times. CDR3 residues: CASSYSKVVRVGNQPQHF. The CDR3 coding sequence is TGTGCCAGCAGTTACTCGAAAGTCGTCAGGGTTGGAAATCAGCCCCAGCATTTT. The chain recombines TRBV6-2 or TRBV6-3 with TRBJ1-5, with TRBD1 as a possible D gene (5 bases). The V and J ends lost 0 bases and 4 bases respectively, with 19 bases between them. CDR3 length: 18 amino acids. The germline V gene has CDR1 MNHEY and CDR2 SVGEGT.

The table lists this clone with a few counts. This chain joins TRBV7-8 and TRBJ1-2, with D maybe TRBD1 (6 bases). The V and J ends lost 5 bases and 6 bases respectively, with 13 bases between them. The CDR3 extends over 13 amino acids. Germline CDR1 SGHVS, CDR2 FQNEAQ. CDR3: CASSPAGVHGYTF. The CDR3, as DNA: TGTGCCAGCAGCCCAGCAGGGGTTCATGGCTACACCTTC.

This rearrangement joins TRBV20-1 to TRBJ1-1; perhaps TRBD1 as D (6 bases). The CDR3 is 11 amino acids. Germline V gives CDR1 DFQATT, CDR2 SNEGSKA (reference sequence). The CDR3: CGGDRNTEAFF. The CDR3 DNA reads as TGCGGGGGCGACAGAAACACTGAAGCTTTCTTT.

The chain links TRBV7-8 to TRBJ2-3; the D gene is possibly TRBD1 (5 bases). Germline V CDR1 and CDR2: SGHVS, FQNEAQ. Trimming pared 3 bases from V and 6 bases from J, leaving 16 bases between. CDR3 size: 15 residues. The CDR3: CASSFPQGLADTQYF. The CDR3 nucleotides read TGTGCCAGCAGCTTCCCCCAGGGCTTGGCTGATACGCAGTATTTT.

The rearrangement uses TRBV6-1 and TRBJ1-5; D gene unclear. The CDR3 has 15 amino acids. V was cut by 3 bases and J by 4 bases, with 13 bases left in between. CDR1 and CDR2 from the germline V gene are MNHNS and SASEGT. The CDR3 nucleotides are TGTGCCAGCAGTGATGGGTTGGGGAGGAATCAGCCCCAGCATTTT. Residues: CASSDGLGRNQPQHF.

J is TRBJ2-1 and V is TRBV7-9, with 9 bases identical to TRBD2. Per the germline V gene, CDR1 is SEHNR and CDR2 is FQNEAQ (reference sequence). There are 15 residues in the CDR3. V shed 0 bases, J shed 12 bases, and the junction held 9 bases outside the gene matches. In nucleotides, the CDR3 is TGTGCCAGCAGCTTAGCGACGGCGGGAGGGATGGGGCAGTTCTTC. It encodes CASSLATAGGMGQFF.

To note about this clone: One end of the junction varies from germline; a read error may be responsible. The chain combines TRBV20-1 with TRBJ2-7, with a possible D match to TRBD2 (6 bases). CDR3 length: 11 amino acids. The germline gives CDR1 DFQATT, CDR2 SNEGSKA (reference sequence). CDR3 nucleotide sequence: TGCAGTGCTAGAGACGCCGGGACTTCCTTTTTC. Amino acid sequence: CSARDAGTSFF.

The chain recombines TRBV28 with TRBJ1-4; D might be TRBD1 (6 bases). The germline V gene encodes CDR1 MDHEN and CDR2 SYDVKM. Trimming took 5 bases from V and 8 from J, leaving 15 bases between them. The CDR3 consists of 14 residues. CDR3 nucleotide sequence: TGTGCCAGCAGTGGGGAGGGGGTAAGAGAAAAACTGTTTTTT. Translating gives CASSGEGVREKLFF.

The CDR3: CASSLDWSGGSTDTQYF. CDR3 nucleotides: TGTGCCAGCAGCTTAGATTGGAGCGGGGGAAGCACAGATACGCAGTATTTT. The chain recombines TRBV11-3 with TRBJ2-3, with 8 bases identical to TRBD2. From germline, CDR1 is SGHNT and CDR2 YENEEA. The CDR3 sequence is 17 residues long. Trimming at V came to 0 bases and at J to 0 bases, leaving 5 bases not matched to a gene.

DNA of the CDR3: TGTGCCAGTAGTATCCAACACCAGAATGAGCAGTTCTTC. It is translated as CASSIQHQNEQFF. The V and J genes are TRBV19 and TRBJ2-1, with D unresolved. Germline loops: CDR1 LNHDA, CDR2 SQIVND (reference sequence). The CDR3 spans 13 residues. The V end lost 3 bases, the J end lost 7 bases, and 10 bases lay between the germline ends.

This clone was detected a few times. The chain recombines TRBV6-5 with TRBJ1-3, with TRBD1 as a possible D gene (6 bases). The V gene's germline CDR1 is MNHEY and CDR2 SVGAGI. V was cut by 6 bases and J by 9 bases, with 15 bases left in between. The CDR3 totals 13 residues. This CDR3 is CASRKRGASTIYF. The CDR3 coding sequence is TGTGCCAGCAGAAAGCGGGGGGCTAGCACCATATATTTT.

The sample holds one count of this clone. The chain employs TRBV7-2 and TRBJ2-1, with TRBD2 identical over 7 bases. Germline lookup yields CDR1 SGHTA and CDR2 FQGNSA. The CDR3 totals 15 residues. V dropped 5 bases and J dropped 6; count of bases not matched to a gene: 10. The CDR3 reads CASSGWRETLNEQFF. The CDR3, as DNA: TGTGCCAGCAGCGGGTGGCGGGAGACTCTCAATGAGCAGTTCTTC.

The V and J genes are TRBV4-1 and TRBJ2-1; TRBD2 agrees at 8 bases. CDR1 is MGHRA, CDR2 YSYEKL, per germline. There are 14 residues in the CDR3. Germline trimming cut 3 bases from V and 6 bases from J; bases unmatched to any gene: 4. CDR3 protein: CASSHGSGSNEQFF. The CDR3 coding sequence is TGCGCCAGCAGCCATGGGAGCGGGAGCAATGAGCAGTTCTTC.

This chain uses TRBV4-3 with TRBJ2-1, with 8 bases matching TRBD1. The CDR3 runs to 16 residues. Germline assignment: CDR1 LGHNA and CDR2 YSLEER. The trim removed 3 bases at V and 10 bases at J, leaving 14 bases unmatched. The CDR3 sequence: CASSHRRGHPRVEQFF. As DNA, the CDR3 is TGCGCCAGCAGCCACCGCAGGGGGCATCCAAGAGTCGAGCAGTTCTTC.